Described below is a single T cell receptor (beta chain) sequence and its context. The data were taken from a study of blood T cell repertoires in COVID-19. Study overall: T cells, B-cell-depleted T cells, or PBMCs supplied cDNA or gDNA.

Original handling: By means of reference gene primer amplification, nucleated cell counts were estimated. The protocol was immunoSEQ multiplex PCR, while the TCRdb copy is restricted to in-frame clones and leaves out a portion. Clonal size and the V and J genes are those of that table, whereas D and trimming came from the DNA. In the table there are 250,000 to 350,000 clones, approximately 87% of which are singletons. After removal of 5 bases from V and 6 bases from J, the junction contained 5 bases not matched to a gene. The CDR3 totals 14 residues. Germline assignment: CDR1 SGHTA and CDR2 FQGNSA. This sequence originates from a woman between 50 and 59 years old who had recovered from COVID-19. The chain is built from TRBV7-2 and TRBJ1-5, with 9 positions matching TRBD1. Material for sequencing was peripheral blood. The CDR3 DNA is TGTGCCAGCAGCCTAACAGGGGGCGGTCAGCCCCAGCATTTT. As protein: CASSLTGGGQPQHF.